What follows is one T cell receptor beta chain and its context. V dropped 3 bases and J dropped 5 bases, with 13 bases sitting between them. Germline-derived CDR1 and CDR2 are MNHEY and SMNVEV (reference sequence). This CDR3 has 14 amino acids. Original processing methods: For nucleated cells, counts were estimated from reference gene primer amplification. Using immunoSEQ multiplex PCR, the repertoire was profiled, and TCRdb retains in-frame clones only, with some absent. D and trimming come from the DNA, and the V and J calls and clone size come from that table. This sample has tens of thousands of clones; 87% occur once, and the top ten carry approximately 5%. The sample is drawn from a study of blood T cell repertoires in COVID-19. Across the whole study: COVID-19 samples from acute and convalescent phases originated in the United States, Italy and Spain. The cDNA or gDNA used as material had been derived from T cells, B-cell-depleted T cells, or PBMCs.

This clonotype originated in a human donor in a cohort sampled during active COVID-19. This sequence joins TRBV27 and TRBJ1-1; no definite D call. Material for sequencing was peripheral blood. This CDR3 is CASSFNSGLTEAFF. CDR3 sequence (DNA): TGTGCCAGCAGTTTTAATTCGGGTTTGACTGAAGCTTTCTTT.